This T cell receptor (beta chain) is from a study of T cell responses to AZD1222 COVID-19 vaccine. Germline CDR1 SGHRS, CDR2 YFSETQ. The V end was cut by 0 bases, the J end by 7 bases, with 23 bases between. The CDR3 consists of 17 residues. Regarding this clone: Antigen unknown.

Sequencing was performed with immunoSEQ multiplex PCR; in TCRdb, only in-frame clones are kept and a portion is missing. The repertoire holds some 120,000 clones, with roughly 85% as singletons. Notes on the study in general: Repertoire sampling happened only post peak T cell response. Two AZD1222 doses significantly raised spike-specific TCR breadth and depth over controls. The CD4 TCRs associated with vaccination extended across spike and predominated at 160-218 and 743-854. The donors showed a predominance of white British ancestry and of females, with possible underestimation of clonal diversity.

This clonotype originated in an adult in good health. Sequences were derived from peripheral blood, sampled on day 0 of MenACWY control vaccination. This sequence joins TRBV5-1 and TRBJ2-7, with a weak D call TRBD1 (6 bases). The CDR3 DNA reads as TGCGCCAGCAGCTTGGCCGGAGGTATAGGGGGACGTCTAGAGCAGTACTTC. It codes for CASSLAGGIGGRLEQYF.